The following is a TCR beta chain sequence with its context. These data belong to a study of blood T cell repertoires in COVID-19. Looking at the study overall: COVID-19 samples, acute and convalescent, were from the United States, Italy and Spain.

This table comes from immunoSEQ multiplex PCR, and its TCRdb copy is limited to in-frame clones, with some not included. This sample has approximately 160,000 clones, with about four fifths found just once. The receptor's source is a man aged 55 to 70 with active or convalescent COVID-19. The specimen sequenced was peripheral blood.

The CDR3 nucleotides read TGTGCCACCAGCACGGGAGGGGAGCAGCCCCAGCATTTT. This gives the protein CATSTGGEQPQHF. This chain connects TRBV15 to TRBJ1-5; weak D call: TRBD1 (5 bases). Deletions cut 4 bases from V and 7 bases from J, with 11 bases between. Germline V gene lookup returns CDR1 LNHNV and CDR2 YYDKDF (reference sequence). The CDR3 has 13 residues. The whole variable domain, remainder taken from reference TRBV15 and TRBJ1-5, is DAMVIQNPRYQVTQFGKPVTLSCSQTLNHNVMYWYQQKSSQAPKLLFHYYDKDFNNEADTPDNFQSRRPNTSFCFLDIRSPGLGDTAMYLCATSTGGEQPQHFGDGTRLSIL.